These 5 T cell receptor beta chains were sequenced from one sample in a study of brain metastases from non-small cell lung cancer. Profiled with immunoSEQ multiplex PCR; TCRdb holds only in-frame clones, not every one. Found here are about 2,800 clones, 80% to 85% of them singletons; the top ten hold about 4.6%. The specimen sequenced was primary lung tumor tissue. These receptors all come from a donor older than 35 with non-small cell lung cancer.

This chain uses TRBV19 with TRBJ1-1, with a tentative D call TRBD1 (5 bases). The germline CDR1 and CDR2 sequences are LNHDA and SQIVND (reference sequence). The length of the CDR3 is 15 residues. The V gene lost 3 bases and the J gene lost 1 base, with 12 bases spanning the gap. The CDR3 protein is CASSIPGRGNTEAFF. The CDR3 nucleotides are TGTGCCAGTAGTATTCCAGGGAGAGGGAACACTGAAGCTTTCTTT. The variable domain in full, with the rest retrieved from reference TRBV19 and TRBJ1-1, is DGGITQSPKYLFRKEGQNVTLSCEQNLNHDAMYWYRQDPGQGLRLIYYSQIVNDFQKGDIAEGYSVSREKKESFPLTVTSAQKNPTAFYLCASSIPGRGNTEAFFGQGTRLTVV.

In the case of this clone: One junction end does not reproduce the germline sequence, and a read error may be involved. This chain joins TRBV7-7 and TRBJ2-3; TRBD2 agrees at 8 bases. There are 14 residues in the CDR3. Germline V CDR1 and CDR2: SSHAT, FNYEAQ (reference sequence). The CDR3 spells CASSPGGAVNTQYF. The CDR3 DNA is TGTGCTAGCAGCCCCGGGGGGGCAGTAAATACGCAGTATTTT. Combining the CDR3 with reference TRBV7-7 and TRBJ2-3 gives the whole variable domain GAGVSQSPRYKVTKRGQDVTLRCDPISSHATLYWYQQALGQGPEFLTYFNYEAQPDKSGLPSDRFSAERPEGSISTLTIQRTEQRDSAMYRCASSPGGAVNTQYFGPGTRLTVL.

The chain combines TRBV10-3 with TRBJ1-2; TRBD1 matches at 8 bases. CDR1 is ENHRY, CDR2 SYGVKD, per germline. The CDR3 has 14 amino acids. J was trimmed by 2 bases and V by 5 bases; bases with no gene match: 4. CDR3 nucleotide sequence: TGTGCCATCAGTCGGACAGGGAAAAACTATGGCTACACCTTC. Translating it yields CAISRTGKNYGYTF.

This rearrangement joins TRBV28 to TRBJ1-5; D gene uncertain. Between the trimmed V and J ends, which lost 10 bases and 3 bases, there was a span of 7 bases. This CDR3 spans 11 amino acids. CDR1 is MDHEN, CDR2 SYDVKM, per germline. DNA for the CDR3: TGTGCCACCGCGGACAATCAGCCCCAGCATTTT. This gives the protein CATADNQPQHF.

The rearrangement links TRBV18 to TRBJ1-2, with 10 bases that match TRBD1. The CDR3 has 13 amino acids. Trimming took 3 bases from V and 5 from J; bases not matched to a gene: 0. Germline lookup yields CDR1 KGHSH and CDR2 LQKENI. The CDR3 sequence: CASSPDRGYGYTF. Written as DNA, the CDR3 is TGTGCCAGCTCACCGGACAGGGGGTATGGCTACACCTTC.